Shown below are 9 T cell receptor beta chains from a single sample sequenced in a study of early T cells in non-severe SARS-CoV-2 infection. One entry per CDR3 protein, called by TCRdb with MiXCR from the 5' RACE reads. Among 90,000 to 120,000 distinct CDR3 sequences, over 8.5% were seen once, and the ten largest hold about 7.6%. The specimen was whole blood. The source is an adult who was a healthcare worker with PCR-confirmed SARS-CoV-2 infection or an uninfected control (not recorded which).

V gene TRBV12-3 or TRBV12-4 combines with J gene TRBJ1-1; D perhaps matches TRBD1 (5 bases). V lost 3 bases, J lost 2 bases, and 10 bases lay in between. This CDR3 is built from 14 residues. This CDR3 reads CASSLVGANTEAFF. Written as DNA, the CDR3 is TGTGCCAGCAGTTTGGTAGGGGCTAACACTGAAGCTTTCTTT.

This clonotype was seen more than once but under ten times. The chain carries TRBV29-1 and TRBJ2-5, with 8 bases that match TRBD2. V trimming: 7 bases; J trimming: 4 bases; junction bases outside the gene matches: 11. This CDR3 spans 14 amino acids. Per germline, CDR1 SQVTM and CDR2 ANQGSEA. The chain's CDR3 is CSAEKGTSGETQYF. The DNA of the CDR3 is TGCAGCGCCGAGAAGGGTACTAGCGGAGAGACCCAGTACTTC.

There are a few counts of this clonotype. The gene calls are TRBV3-1 and TRBJ2-3; 11 bases align to TRBD2. V was pared by 0 bases and J by 4 bases, with 9 bases of the junction left unmatched. The germline CDR1 and CDR2 sequences are LGHDT and YNNKEL (reference sequence). The CDR3 has 18 residues. In DNA, the CDR3 is TGTGCCAGCAGCCAAGAAGGCCCTAGCGGGAGGTCATCAGATACGCAGTATTTT. Its translation is CASSQEGPSGRSSDTQYF.

This rearrangement joins TRBV5-1 to TRBJ2-1; the D gene is possibly TRBD1 (5 bases). Trimming took off 2 bases at V and 8 bases at J, with 17 bases between the two ends. There are 15 residues in the CDR3. The germline gives CDR1 SGHRS, CDR2 YFSETQ. This chain's CDR3 is CASSLDQVWGDEQFF. The CDR3 bases are TGCGCCAGCAGCTTAGACCAGGTTTGGGGCGATGAGCAGTTCTTC.

The rearrangement joins TRBV27 to TRBJ2-2; D is possibly TRBD2 (7 bases). CDR1 and CDR2 from the germline V gene are MNHEY and SMNVEV (reference sequence). This CDR3 comprises 15 residues. Trimming pared 7 bases from V and 6 bases from J, leaving 18 bases between. CDR3 bases: TGTGCCAGCATCCAACTGGGGGGGCACCCCGGGGAGCTGTTTTTT. This translates into CASIQLGGHPGELFF.

Notes on this clonotype: Given a much more abundant clone one base away, this may be a read error. This chain connects TRBV6-1 to TRBJ2-6; no firm D call. The CDR3 extends over 14 amino acids. Between the trimmed V and J ends, which lost 2 bases and 0 bases, there was a span of 2 bases. Looked up from germline, CDR1 is MNHNS and CDR2 is SASEGT. This chain's CDR3 is CASSEHSGANVLTF. The CDR3, as DNA: TGTGCCAGCAGTGAACACTCTGGGGCCAACGTCCTGACTTTC.

This clonotype was observed many times. CDR3 coding DNA: TGTGCCAGCAGCCCCTCCGGGCAGGGGATGCCCGGGGAGCTGTTTTTT. This codes for CASSPSGQGMPGELFF. The J gene is TRBJ2-2, the V gene TRBV9, with a possible D match to TRBD1 (6 bases). Deletions cut 4 bases from V and 6 bases from J, with 19 bases between. Germline-derived CDR1 and CDR2 are SGDLS and YYNGEE. CDR3 length: 16 residues.

This clonotype was counted many times. CDR3 sequence reads: CASSQGRLAEAFF. The DNA of the CDR3 is TGTGCCAGCAGCCAAGGGCGGCTGGCTGAAGCTTTCTTT. The gene calls are TRBV3-1 and TRBJ1-1, with D unresolved. The CDR3 is 13 residues long. V was shortened by 1 base and J by 6 bases, with 9 bases between the two germline ends. From germline, CDR1 is LGHDT and CDR2 YNNKEL (reference sequence).

This clonotype was picked up many times. The chain uses TRBV2 and TRBJ2-1; unclear D gene. CDR3 length: 16 amino acids. Germline V CDR1 and CDR2: SNHLY, FYNNEI. Trimming took off 3 bases at V and 2 bases at J, with 14 bases between the two ends. CDR3 nucleotides: TGTGCCAGCAGTGATAAAAAGGGTATAGCCTACAATGAGCAGTTCTTC. It encodes CASSDKKGIAYNEQFF.